This T cell receptor (beta chain) was documented in a study of blood T cell repertoires in COVID-19. Turning to the study itself: COVID-19 samples from acute and convalescent phases originated in the United States, Italy and Spain. Sources were T cells, B-cell-depleted T cells, or PBMCs; the material itself was cDNA or gDNA.

Original methodology: Amplified reference gene primers provided the basis for estimating nucleated cell counts. Clones were read by immunoSEQ multiplex PCR, and TCRdb kept only the in-frame ones, dropping some. The D gene and trimming were derived from the DNA, and the V and J assignments and clone size from that table. The sample yields fewer than 400,000 clones, about 88% seen once. The CDR3 is 16 amino acids. The V end was cut by 0 bases, the J end by 4 bases, with 17 bases between. The germline V gene has CDR1 SGDLS and CDR2 YYNGEE. Material: peripheral blood. This sequence joins TRBV9 and TRBJ2-7; weak D call: TRBD1 (6 bases). This sequence originates from a human donor in a cohort sampled during active COVID-19. CDR3: CASSVGGPGTSYEQYF. The CDR3 nucleotides read TGTGCCAGCAGCGTAGGGGGACCCGGGACATCATACGAGCAGTACTTC.